This is a list of T cell receptor beta chains from one sample in a study of brain T cells in children with intractable seizures. TCRdb keeps only in-frame clones here, not all; method: immunoSEQ multiplex PCR. The repertoire holds under 400,000 clones, over 90% seen once, with 5.7% in the top ten. Sequencing was performed on peripheral blood, taken 4 to 6 months after surgery. The receptors here all came from a boy under two years old with tuberous sclerosis and intractable seizures. The CDR3 runs from the conserved cysteine through the conserved F or W. D genes are given only for firm matches. A row's size may be missing; if present it is once, few, many or a size class.

d_gene: .
abundance: .
v_gene: TRBV2
j_gene: TRBJ2-3
CDR3aa: CASISSSFTDTQYF
CDR3nt: TGTGCCAGCATTAGTAGCAGTTTCACAGATACGCAGTATTTT

d_gene: TRBD2
abundance: .
v_gene: TRBV27
j_gene: TRBJ2-1
CDR3aa: CASSWSAVRGYNEQFF
CDR3nt: TGTGCCAGCAGTTGGTCGGCGGTGCGGGGGTACAATGAGCAGTTCTTC

d_gene: .
abundance: .
v_gene: TRBV6-5
j_gene: TRBJ2-4
CDR3aa: CASSWGGIGANIQYF
CDR3nt: TGTGCCAGCAGTTGGGGCGGGATAGGAGCAAACATTCAGTACTTC

d_gene: TRBD1
abundance: .
v_gene: TRBV5-1
j_gene: TRBJ2-5
CDR3aa: CASSWGGQGGGETQYF
CDR3nt: TGCGCCAGCAGCTGGGGGGGACAGGGAGGAGGAGAGACCCAGTACTTC

d_gene: .
abundance: .
v_gene: TRBV10-2
j_gene: TRBJ1-4
CDR3aa: CASSSQNNEKLFF
CDR3nt: TGCGCCAGCAGTTCCCAGAATAATGAAAAACTGTTTTTT

d_gene: TRBD2
abundance: .
v_gene: TRBV2
j_gene: TRBJ2-1
CDR3aa: CASSVKWAGTSTIGQFF
CDR3nt: TGTGCCAGCAGTGTTAAGTGGGCCGGGACTAGTACAATCGGGCAGTTCTTC

d_gene: TRBD2
abundance: .
v_gene: TRBV3-1/TRBV3-2
j_gene: TRBJ2-5
CDR3aa: CASSQPTSGQETQYF
CDR3nt: TGTGCCAGCAGCCAACCTACTAGCGGCCAAGAGACCCAGTACTTC

d_gene: .
abundance: .
v_gene: TRBV13
j_gene: TRBJ1-5
CDR3aa: CASSLRYGVYEPQHF
CDR3nt: TGTGCCAGCAGTCTTAGATACGGGGTCTATGAGCCCCAGCATTTT

d_gene: TRBD2
abundance: .
v_gene: TRBV2
j_gene: TRBJ2-5
CDR3aa: CASTRPRGGQETQYF
CDR3nt: TGTGCCAGCACCCGACCTCGGGGGGGACAAGAGACCCAGTACTTC

d_gene: .
abundance: .
v_gene: TRBV7-9
j_gene: TRBJ2-5
CDR3aa: CASSLDLLGPTRETQYF
CDR3nt: TGTGCCAGCAGCTTAGACCTCCTTGGTCCTACCCGAGAGACCCAGTACTTC

d_gene: .
abundance: .
v_gene: TRBV6-6
j_gene: TRBJ2-1
CDR3aa: CASSQLPQGGRFTYNEQFF
CDR3nt: TGTGCCAGCAGTCAACTACCCCAGGGGGGGAGGTTCACCTACAATGAGCAGTTCTTC

d_gene: .
abundance: .
v_gene: TRBV6-5
j_gene: TRBJ1-1
CDR3aa: CASSYGGVEAFF
CDR3nt: TGTGCCAGCAGTTACGGTGGGGTTGAAGCTTTCTTT

d_gene: .
abundance: once
v_gene: TRBV29-1
j_gene: TRBJ2-1
CDR3aa: CSVDGSSYNEQFF
CDR3nt: TGCAGCGTTGACGGGAGCTCCTACAATGAGCAGTTCTTC

d_gene: .
abundance: .
v_gene: TRBV11-2
j_gene: TRBJ2-1
CDR3aa: CASSLRRDDSYNEQFF
CDR3nt: TGTGCCAGCAGCTTAAGGCGGGATGACTCCTACAATGAGCAGTTCTTC

d_gene: TRBD2
abundance: .
v_gene: TRBV3-1/TRBV3-2
j_gene: TRBJ2-1
CDR3aa: CASSQTSDNEQFF
CDR3nt: TGTGCCAGCAGCCAAACTAGCGACAATGAGCAGTTCTTC

d_gene: .
abundance: .
v_gene: TRBV7-9
j_gene: TRBJ1-1
CDR3aa: CASSLGTPLWAEAFF
CDR3nt: TGTGCCAGCAGCTTAGGGACACCCTTGTGGGCTGAAGCTTTCTTT

d_gene: .
abundance: once
v_gene: TRBV6-5
j_gene: TRBJ1-1
CDR3aa: CASREDRRNTEAFF
CDR3nt: TGTGCCAGCAGGGAGGACAGACGGAACACTGAAGCTTTCTTT

d_gene: .
abundance: .
v_gene: TRBV27
j_gene: TRBJ2-1
CDR3aa: CASSFDSNPGAINEQFF
CDR3nt: TGTGCCAGCAGTTTCGATTCTAACCCCGGGGCGATCAATGAGCAGTTCTTC

d_gene: TRBD1
abundance: .
v_gene: TRBV5-1
j_gene: TRBJ2-7
CDR3aa: CASSLGWGQGSPISYEQYF
CDR3nt: TGCGCCAGCAGCTTGGGGTGGGGACAGGGATCTCCTATCTCCTACGAGCAGTACTTC

d_gene: .
abundance: .
v_gene: TRBV11-2
j_gene: TRBJ2-1
CDR3aa: CASSRGNEQFF
CDR3nt: TGTGCCAGCAGCCGGGGAAATGAGCAGTTCTTC

d_gene: .
abundance: .
v_gene: TRBV13
j_gene: TRBJ1-1
CDR3aa: CASSPGVTEAFF
CDR3nt: TGTGCCAGCAGCCCCGGTGTTACTGAAGCTTTCTTT

d_gene: .
abundance: .
v_gene: TRBV24-1
j_gene: TRBJ1-2
CDR3aa: CATAGWGRTEGNYGYTF
CDR3nt: TGTGCCACCGCTGGATGGGGCCGGACCGAGGGCAACTATGGCTACACCTTC

d_gene: TRBD2
abundance: .
v_gene: TRBV3-1/TRBV3-2
j_gene: TRBJ2-7
CDR3aa: CASSHRPGTSAYEQYF
CDR3nt: TGTGCCAGCAGCCATCGACCCGGGACTAGCGCCTACGAGCAGTACTTC

d_gene: .
abundance: once
v_gene: TRBV9
j_gene: TRBJ2-5
CDR3aa: CASSVGLVGRAETQYF
CDR3nt: TGTGCCAGCAGCGTAGGTCTGGTGGGCAGGGCGGAGACCCAGTACTTC